The clone carrying this TCR beta chain was seen repeatedly, ten times or more. The time point here: after trial treatment. Treatment noted: LDRT plus nivolumab, ipilimumab, low-dose cyclophosphamide and aspirin (RACIN trial). These data come from a study of low-dose radiotherapy and immunotherapy resistance in tumors. On the study more broadly: Cohort 1 got 0.5 Gy per fraction every 2 weeks, 6.5 Gy in total. The schedule for Cohort 2 used 1 Gy per fraction every two weeks, which added up to 13 Gy over 26 weeks. Ipilimumab 1 mg/kg every six weeks, together with nivolumab 240 mg every two weeks, was given intravenously to patients.

TCRs were amplified for 20 to 25 PCR cycles with a constant-region primer and V-primer adapter. TCRdb independently ran MiXCR on the reads; one entry per CDR3 protein. This sample has roughly 50,000 distinct CDR3 sequences, with approximately 31% found just once. V trimming: 1 base; J trimming: 5 bases; junction bases outside the gene matches: 6. Germline V lookup: CDR1 MDHEN, CDR2 SYDVKM. The CDR3 has 15 amino acids. The sample here was PBMCs, taken after low-dose radiotherapy plus immunotherapy. The chain couples TRBV28 to TRBJ2-7, with 9 nucleotides matching TRBD1. The origin of this receptor is a male donor with rectosigmoid adenocarcinoma. The CDR3 spells CASSLYGTGSHEQYF. CDR3 nucleotides: TGTGCCAGCAGTTTATATGGGACAGGGTCTCACGAGCAGTACTTC.